A selection of T cell receptor beta chains follows, all from one sample in a study of human T cells and chemical hapten exposure. In TCRdb, the RACE reads were re-called with MiXCR into one record per CDR3 protein. This repertoire shows roughly 89,000 distinct CDR3 sequences, roughly a tenth found once; its top ten account for more than 1%. The sample here was whole blood, taken in connection with sensitization to the hapten diphenylcyclopropenone (DPC). The receptors stem from a woman between 25 and 40 years old with alopecia areata. Some clones in this sample may be carry-over from other donors' samples. The CDR3 runs from the conserved cysteine through the conserved F or W. D genes are given only for firm matches. For some rows the clone size is stated as once, few or many, or as a class when expanded; others skip it.

j_call clone_size d_call v_call cdr3_nt cdr3_aa
TRBJ2-7 NA TRBD1 TRBV11-2 TGTGCCAGCAGCATCGGACAGGGCTCCTACGAGCAGTACTTC CASSIGQGSYEQYF
TRBJ2-5 many TRBD2 TRBV7-6 TGTGCCAGCAGCACCGCGCAGCGGGGGGGCCTAGAGACCCAGTACTTC CASSTAQRGGLETQYF
TRBJ1-2 NA NA TRBV20-1 TGCAGTGCCCGAAGGCGGACAGCTTACGGCTACACCTTC CSARRRTAYGYTF
TRBJ2-7 NA NA TRBV12-3/TRBV12-4 TGTGCCAGCAGTCCTGGGGGGAGCTCCTACGAGCAGTACTTC CASSPGGSSYEQYF
TRBJ1-1 few NA TRBV28 TGTGCCAGCAGTCCCAGTTTATGGAACACTGAAGCTTTCTTT CASSPSLWNTEAFF
TRBJ2-4 NA NA TRBV28 TGTGCCAGCAGTTCAGGGACCTCTGGCATTCAGTACTTC CASSSGTSGIQYF
TRBJ2-6 many NA TRBV7-2 TGTGCCAGCAAGTTCTCTGGGGCCAACGTCCTGACTTTC CASKFSGANVLTF
TRBJ2-7 many NA TRBV18 TGTGCCAGCTCCCTAGATCTCTCCTACGAGCAGTACTTC CASSLDLSYEQYF
TRBJ1-1 many NA TRBV13 TGTGCCAGCAGCTTAGTCACGGCGAACACTGAAGCTTTCTTT CASSLVTANTEAFF
TRBJ2-2 many NA TRBV5-1 TGCGCCAGCACCCGAGGGACCCAAGCCGGGGAGCTGTTTTTT CASTRGTQAGELFF
TRBJ1-2 few NA TRBV10-3 TGTGCCATCAGTAAGACAGCGACTAACTATGGCTACACCTTC CAISKTATNYGYTF
TRBJ1-2 NA NA TRBV29-1 TGCAGCGCATGGGAGGGTTCGGACTATGGCTACACCTTC CSAWEGSDYGYTF
TRBJ1-4 many NA TRBV20-1 TGCAGTGCTAGGAGGCTCAATGAAAAACTGTTTTTT CSARRLNEKLFF
TRBJ1-1 NA NA TRBV5-1 TGCGCCAGCAGCTACCGGCTGGGACGTATGAACACTGAAGCTTTCTTT CASSYRLGRMNTEAFF
TRBJ2-1 many TRBD2 TRBV7-9 TGTGCCAGCAGCTTACCTAGCGGCACCCACCCTAGTGAGCAGTTCTTC CASSLPSGTHPSEQFF
TRBJ2-3 NA TRBD2 TRBV4-1 TGCGCCAGCAGCCATCCAGCGGGGGGGGGCCCAGATACGCAGTATTTT CASSHPAGGGPDTQYF
TRBJ2-5 many TRBD1 TRBV25-1 TGTGCCAGCAGTGCAGCCCCCGGGACAGACGAAGAGACCCAGTACTTC CASSAAPGTDEETQYF
TRBJ2-5 many NA TRBV12-3/TRBV12-4 TGTGCCAGCAGTAAGGGGACATCCACCTTGGGGGAGACCCAGTACTTC CASSKGTSTLGETQYF
TRBJ2-1 many NA TRBV4-1 TGCGCCAGCAGCCAATACAGGGTCTCCTTCAATGAGCAGTTCTTC CASSQYRVSFNEQFF
TRBJ2-1 few NA TRBV7-8 TGTGCCAGCAGCTCCCGAGAACGCTCCTACAATGAGCAGTTCTTC CASSSRERSYNEQFF
TRBJ2-3 few NA TRBV4-2 TGTGCCAGCAGCCAAGCACTAGAACCAGATACGCAGTATTTT CASSQALEPDTQYF
TRBJ2-3 NA NA TRBV4-1 TGCGCCAGCAGCCAGTCCGGGCCGACAGATACGCAGTATTTT CASSQSGPTDTQYF
TRBJ2-5 NA TRBD1 TRBV28 TGTGCCAGCAGTTGGACACCGGGACAGCAAGAGACCCAGTACTTC CASSWTPGQQETQYF
TRBJ2-5 many NA TRBV7-6 TGTGCCAGCAGCCCTGGGACCGGCGGAGAGACCCAGTACTTC CASSPGTGGETQYF
TRBJ1-1 few TRBD1 TRBV5-1 TGCGCCAGCAGCCCGGGAGAAGGGACAGCCCACACTGAAGCTTTCTTT CASSPGEGTAHTEAFF
TRBJ2-6 NA NA TRBV6-4 TGTGCCAGCAGTGACTCCGCTGGTTCTGGGGCCAACGTCCTGACTTTC CASSDSAGSGANVLTF
TRBJ1-1 once NA TRBV7-7 TGTGCCAGCAGGCCCTGGGGGGTCAACACTGAAGCTTTCTTT CASRPWGVNTEAFF
TRBJ2-3 many TRBD2 TRBV7-2 TGTGCCAGCAGCTTAGGTAGCGGGAGGACAAGCACAGATACGCAGTATTTT CASSLGSGRTSTDTQYF
TRBJ2-2 many TRBD2 TRBV20-1 TGCAGTGCTAGAGGACGTACTAGCGGGGGTACTAACACCGGGGAGCTGTTTTTT CSARGRTSGGTNTGELFF
TRBJ1-1 many TRBD1 TRBV27 TGTGCCAGCAGTTTATCAAAACAGGGGGCTAGCACTGAAGCTTTCTTT CASSLSKQGASTEAFF
TRBJ1-1 many NA TRBV20-1 TGCAGTGCGATTCCGGGAACTGAAGCTTTCTTT CSAIPGTEAFF
TRBJ2-1 few TRBD2 TRBV2 TGTGCCAGCGGGATTGGCGGGGGGTTGTTTGAGCAGTTCTTC CASGIGGGLFEQFF
TRBJ2-5 few NA TRBV6-5 TGTGCCAGCACCTCGTGGGTTACCGGGGAGACCCAGTACTTC CASTSWVTGETQYF
TRBJ1-6 few NA TRBV27 TGTGCCAGCGCTCACGGATATAATTCACCCCTCCACTTT CASAHGYNSPLHF
TRBJ1-6 few NA TRBV12-3/TRBV12-4 TGTGCCAGCAGTTTTCGCGACCGAGCCTATAATTCACCCCTCCACTTT CASSFRDRAYNSPLHF
TRBJ2-5 NA NA TRBV20-1 TGCAGTGCTAGGACGCCGTGGTCGGGGCCGATCCAAGAGACCCAGTACTTC CSARTPWSGPIQETQYF
TRBJ2-7 NA TRBD1 TRBV18 TGTGCCAGCTCACCGGCTGACAGGGGGTCCCCCTACGAGCAGTACTTC CASSPADRGSPYEQYF
TRBJ2-5 many NA TRBV7-9 TGTGCCAGCAGCTTAGGCGGAGAAGAGACCCAGTACTTC CASSLGGEETQYF
TRBJ2-1 few TRBD2 TRBV6-6 TGTGCCAGCAGTGCGCCCGGGACTAGCGGGTCTGGGGAGTTCTTC CASSAPGTSGSGEFF
TRBJ2-1 many TRBD2 TRBV29-1 TGCAGCGTTGTAGCGGGGACCGCCTACAATGAGCAGTTCTTC CSVVAGTAYNEQFF
TRBJ2-6 few NA TRBV19 TGTGCCAGTAGTATAGGGGAGTCTGGGGCCAACGTCCTGACTTTC CASSIGESGANVLTF
TRBJ2-2 few NA TRBV2 TGTGCCAGCAGTGAAAACAGGATGGGCACCGGGGAGCTGTTTTTT CASSENRMGTGELFF
TRBJ1-5 NA NA TRBV28 TGTGCCACCACGCCCCACAATCAGCCCCAGCATTTT CATTPHNQPQHF
TRBJ2-7 many NA TRBV4-3 TGCGCCAGCAGCCAGTTAACAGGGAACGTCTACGAGCAGTACTTC CASSQLTGNVYEQYF
TRBJ2-2 few NA TRBV20-1 TGCAGTGCTATTACTAGTTTCGCCGGGGAGCTGTTTTTT CSAITSFAGELFF
TRBJ2-7 many TRBD1 TRBV7-2 TGTGCCAGCAGCTTAGCGGGACAGGGTATCCACGAGCAGTACTTC CASSLAGQGIHEQYF
TRBJ2-3 NA NA TRBV29-1 TGCAGCGTTGAAGCGAGCTCAGATACGCAGTATTTT CSVEASSDTQYF
TRBJ2-1 NA TRBD1 TRBV20-1 TGCAGTGCTATGACAGGGGGCGCGGGGTTCAATGAGCAGTTCTTC CSAMTGGAGFNEQFF
TRBJ1-1 many NA TRBV10-2 TGCGCCAGCAGTGAGTATCAGGCAGAGGTGGGCACTGAAGCTTTCTTT CASSEYQAEVGTEAFF